Given below is one T cell receptor beta chain in context. The antigen is not known. Libraries were prepared by immunoSEQ multiplex PCR; TCRdb keeps only in-frame clonotypes and omits some of them. The table includes around 300,000 clones, 88% detected once. Between the trimmed V and J ends, which lost 2 bases and 5 bases, there was a span of 15 bases. The CDR3 length is 15 residues. Per germline, CDR1 MNHNS and CDR2 SASEGT. The data belong to a study of Ad26.COV2.S vaccination and SARS-CoV-2 variants. Treatment described: 15 to 20 received Ad26.COV2.S at low or high dose, single or two shots; 5 received placebo; per-sample allocation not given. Collection of the samples took place on day 63 after the first injection of vaccine or placebo. The vaccine delivered Wuhan-strain SARS-CoV-2 spike through an Ad26 vector. Study-wide points: Quantification of TCR breadth and depth may have yielded underestimates of total T cell responses. Greater spike-specific TCR breadth was seen in vaccine recipients than in placebo recipients.

The chain uses TRBV6-1 and TRBJ1-1, with TRBD1 as a possible D gene (6 bases). The sequence was collected from a person between 18 and 65 years old who received the Ad26.COV2.S COVID-19 vaccine or a placebo. Here the sequenced sample was peripheral blood, taken in a trial of Ad26.COV2.S vaccine versus placebo. CDR3 sequence reads: CASSEWGGAGTEAFF. The CDR3 nucleotides read TGTGCCAGCAGTGAATGGGGGGGGGCAGGGACTGAAGCTTTCTTT.